This T cell receptor beta chain was captured by sequencing in a study of identical twins. cDNA molecules carried unique molecular identifiers, and template switching added a universal primer site. Each CDR3 protein gets one entry after TCRdb re-called the 5' RACE reads with MiXCR. This table holds roughly 770,000 distinct CDR3 sequences, 15% to 20% found once. This same sample was also part of a study on T cells expressing NK-cell markers. That paper adds: The authors derived TCR beta repertoires from sorted CD3+CD56+NKG2C+, CD3+CD56+NKG2C- and CD3+CD56-NKG2C+ T cells. Dominant NKG2C+ clonotypes were found to form roughly 1.0-7.5% of CD8+ T cells in more than five donors. The leading position in the CD3+CD56-NKG2C+ fraction of several donors also went to these clonotypes.

The sequence came from a woman younger than 35 in good health. Sequences were obtained from PBMCs.

The CDR3 here is CASSRGGSGATDTQYF. The DNA of the CDR3 is TGCGCCAGCAGTCGTGGGGGGAGCGGGGCCACAGATACGCAGTATTTT. This chain connects TRBV5-1 to TRBJ2-3; 7 positions match TRBD2. The CDR3 runs to 16 residues. The germline V gene has CDR1 SGHRS and CDR2 YFSETQ. V lost 5 bases, J lost 2 bases, and 11 bases stayed unmatched.